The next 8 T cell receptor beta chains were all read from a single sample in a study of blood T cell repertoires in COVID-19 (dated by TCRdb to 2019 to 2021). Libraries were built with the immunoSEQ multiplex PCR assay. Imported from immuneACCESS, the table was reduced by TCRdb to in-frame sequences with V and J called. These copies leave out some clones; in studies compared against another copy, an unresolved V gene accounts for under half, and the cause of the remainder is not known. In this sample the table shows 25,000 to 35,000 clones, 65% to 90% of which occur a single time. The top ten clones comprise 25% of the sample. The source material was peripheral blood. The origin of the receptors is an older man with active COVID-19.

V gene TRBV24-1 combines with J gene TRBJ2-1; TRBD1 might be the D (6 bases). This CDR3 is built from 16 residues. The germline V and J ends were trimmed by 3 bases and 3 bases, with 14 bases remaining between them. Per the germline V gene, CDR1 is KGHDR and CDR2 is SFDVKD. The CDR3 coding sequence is TGTGCCACCAGTGATGCTAGACAGGACGGCTACAATGAGCAGTTCTTC. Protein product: CATSDARQDGYNEQFF.

The CDR3 reads CASSGASGGTYEQYF. The CDR3 DNA is TGTGCCAGTAGTGGGGCTAGCGGGGGGACCTACGAGCAGTACTTC. The rearrangement joins TRBV19 to TRBJ2-7, with 11 bases identical to TRBD2. The germline V gene encodes CDR1 LNHDA and CDR2 SQIVND (reference sequence). J gave up 2 bases and V 5 bases, and 5 bases lay outside the gene matches. The CDR3 is 15 residues long.

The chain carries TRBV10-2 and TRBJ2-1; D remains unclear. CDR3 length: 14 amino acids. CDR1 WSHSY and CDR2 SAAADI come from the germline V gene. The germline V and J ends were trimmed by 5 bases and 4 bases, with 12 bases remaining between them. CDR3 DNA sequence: TGCGCCAGCAGTTCTCAGTCCTCATACAATGAGCAGTTCTTC. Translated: CASSSQSSYNEQFF.

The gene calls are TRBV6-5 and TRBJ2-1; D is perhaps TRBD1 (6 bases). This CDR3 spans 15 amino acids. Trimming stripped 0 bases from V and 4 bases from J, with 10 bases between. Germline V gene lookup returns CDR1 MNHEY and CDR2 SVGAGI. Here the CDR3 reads CASSYSTDSYNEQFF. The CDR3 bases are TGTGCCAGCAGTTACTCGACGGACAGTTACAATGAGCAGTTCTTC.

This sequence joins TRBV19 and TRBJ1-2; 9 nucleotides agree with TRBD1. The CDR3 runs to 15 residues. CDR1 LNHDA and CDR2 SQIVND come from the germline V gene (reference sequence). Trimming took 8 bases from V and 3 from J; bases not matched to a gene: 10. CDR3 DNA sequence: TGTGCCAGTGTTGAACGGACAGGGGCCCACTATGGCTACACCTTC. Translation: CASVERTGAHYGYTF.

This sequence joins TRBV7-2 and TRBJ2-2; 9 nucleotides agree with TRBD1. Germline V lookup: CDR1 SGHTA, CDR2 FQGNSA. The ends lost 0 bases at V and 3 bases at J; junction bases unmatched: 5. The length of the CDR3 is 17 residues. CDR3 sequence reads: CASSLALGQGHTGELFF. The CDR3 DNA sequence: TGTGCCAGCAGCTTAGCGCTGGGACAGGGTCACACCGGGGAGCTGTTTTTT. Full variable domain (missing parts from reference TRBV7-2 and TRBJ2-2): GAGVSQSPSNKVTEKGKDVELRCDPISGHTALYWYRQSLGQGLEFLIYFQGNSAPDKSGLPSDRFSAERTGGSVSTLTIQRTQQEDSAVYLCASSLALGQGHTGELFFGEGSRLTVL.

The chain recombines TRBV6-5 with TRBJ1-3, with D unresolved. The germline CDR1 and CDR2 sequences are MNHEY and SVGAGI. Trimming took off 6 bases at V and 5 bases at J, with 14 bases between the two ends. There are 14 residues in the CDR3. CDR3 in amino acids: CASRESQNRNTIYF. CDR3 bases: TGTGCCAGCAGGGAGTCCCAAAACCGAAACACCATATATTTT.

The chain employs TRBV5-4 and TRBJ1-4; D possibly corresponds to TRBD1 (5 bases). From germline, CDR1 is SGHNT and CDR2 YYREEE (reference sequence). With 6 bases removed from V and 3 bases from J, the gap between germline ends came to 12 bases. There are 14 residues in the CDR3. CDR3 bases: TGTGCCAGCACTACGGGACTCTCTAATGAAAAACTGTTTTTT. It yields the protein CASTTGLSNEKLFF. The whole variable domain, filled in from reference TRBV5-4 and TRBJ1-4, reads ETGVTQSPTHLIKTRGQQVTLRCSSQSGHNTVSWYQQALGQGPQFIFQYYREEENGRGNFPPRFSGLQFPNYSSELNVNALELDDSALYLCASTTGLSNEKLFFGSGTQLSVL.